What follows are 2 T cell receptor beta chains derived from one specimen sequenced in a study of blood T cell repertoires in COVID-19. Data came from immunoSEQ multiplex PCR; TCRdb stores just in-frame clones and leaves some out. This sample has over 250,000 clones; roughly 89% occur once, and the top ten carry 2% to 2.5%. The sequencing sample was made of peripheral blood. These TCRs come from a middle-aged man with acute or convalescent COVID-19.

The J gene is TRBJ2-7, the V gene TRBV19, with 10 bases that match TRBD2. J lost 1 base, V lost 7 bases, and 4 bases had no gene match. Germline CDR1 reads LNHDA; CDR2 reads SQIVND (reference sequence). The CDR3 has 14 amino acids. The DNA for the CDR3 is TGTGCCAGTAACAGCGGGGGGGCATCCTACGAGCAGTACTTC. Protein sequence: CASNSGGASYEQYF.

V usage is TRBV25-1 and J usage is TRBJ1-4; weak D call: TRBD1 (5 bases). V dropped 4 bases and J dropped 2 bases, with 11 bases sitting between them. The germline V gene encodes CDR1 MGHDK and CDR2 SYGVNS. The CDR3 is made up of 15 amino acids. The DNA of the CDR3 is TGTGCCAGCAGTGGGGGCGGGGCTACTAATGAAAAACTGTTTTTT. Translated, it gives CASSGGGATNEKLFF.